This entry concerns a single T cell receptor (beta chain). These data originate in a study of control samples from healthy donors and cancer patients. Sequenced by immunoSEQ multiplex PCR; TCRdb stores in-frame clones only, minus some. The data contain more than 25,000 clones, about nine tenths of them singletons. From germline, CDR1 is GTSNPN and CDR2 SVGIG (reference sequence). Trimming shortened V by 3 bases and J by 6 bases, and 11 bases separated the two germline ends. This CDR3 has 12 residues. Sequencing used PBMCs. The clonotype comes from a man between 45 and 60 years old with lung cancer. The chain employs TRBV30 and TRBJ1-1; D possibly corresponds to TRBD1 (5 bases). CDR3 in DNA: TGTGCCTGGAGGAAGCGGGGGGCTGAAGCTTTCTTT. It is translated as CAWRKRGAEAFF.